The next 9 T cell receptor beta chains were all read from a single sample in a study of blood T cell repertoires in COVID-19. Sequencing used immunoSEQ multiplex PCR; TCRdb keeps in-frame clones, though not all of them. The sample shows roughly 150,000 clones, under 90% of them seen only once. The material sequenced was PBMCs or T cells enriched from blood (not recorded which). These receptors came from a man over 45 who had recovered from COVID-19.

Of note for this clone: Other nucleotide sequences from this sample produce the same CDR3. This chain connects TRBV2 to TRBJ2-5; 13 bases fit TRBD2. V shed 6 bases and J 3 bases; nucleotides not matched to a gene: 4. The CDR3 totals 15 residues. The germline V gene encodes CDR1 SNHLY and CDR2 FYNNEI. The CDR3 DNA reads TGTGCCAGCAGGAGGACTAGCGGGGGAAAAGAGACCCAGTACTTC. Amino acid sequence: CASRRTSGGKETQYF. Combining the CDR3 with reference TRBV2 and TRBJ2-5 gives the whole variable domain EPEVTQTPSHQVTQMGQEVILRCVPISNHLYFYWYRQILGQKVEFLVSFYNNEISEKSEIFDDQFSVERPDGSNFTLKIRSTKLEDSAMYFCASRRTSGGKETQYFGPGTRLLVL.

V and J are TRBV6-5 and TRBJ1-5, with a tentative D call TRBD1 (5 bases). From germline, CDR1 is MNHEY and CDR2 SVGAGI. The CDR3 spans 14 residues. V gave up 6 bases and J gave up 0 bases, with 9 bases separating them. The CDR3 spells CASSLGDSNQPQHF. The CDR3 DNA sequence: TGTGCCAGCAGCCTAGGGGATAGCAATCAGCCCCAGCATTTT.

J is TRBJ2-7 and V is TRBV29-1, with 9 nucleotides matching TRBD1. With 5 bases clipped from V and 5 bases from J, the junction kept 7 bases outside the gene matches. There are 13 residues in the CDR3. Germline V CDR1 and CDR2: SQVTM, ANQGSEA. The CDR3 nucleotides are TGCAGCGTTCGTCGGGACAGGGTCGACGAGCAGTACTTC. It specifies CSVRRDRVDEQYF.

V is TRBV5-1 and J is TRBJ2-5, with a weak D call TRBD2 (7 bases). Trimming took off 0 bases at V and 4 bases at J, with 10 bases between the two ends. The CDR3 sequence is 14 residues long. The germline V gene has CDR1 SGHRS and CDR2 YFSETQ. CDR3 region: CASSLVAGAETQYF. CDR3 DNA sequence: TGCGCCAGCAGCTTGGTGGCGGGGGCAGAGACCCAGTACTTC.

This sequence joins TRBV19 and TRBJ2-7; 8 nucleotides agree with TRBD1. Germline CDR1 is LNHDA and CDR2 is SQIVND (reference sequence). The CDR3 extends over 14 amino acids. V lost 5 bases, J lost 3 bases, and 6 bases stayed unmatched. The CDR3 loop reads CASSPGQGFYEQYF. The CDR3 DNA reads TGTGCCAGTAGTCCCGGACAGGGTTTCTACGAGCAGTACTTC. Together with reference TRBV19 and TRBJ2-7, the CDR3 gives the full variable domain: DGGITQSPKYLFRKEGQNVTLSCEQNLNHDAMYWYRQDPGQGLRLIYYSQIVNDFQKGDIAEGYSVSREKKESFPLTVTSAQKNPTAFYLCASSPGQGFYEQYFGPGTRLTVT.

This chain uses TRBV19 with TRBJ1-6; 10 positions match TRBD1. The germline V gene has CDR1 LNHDA and CDR2 SQIVND (reference sequence). The CDR3 is made up of 15 amino acids. Unmatched junction bases numbered 6, after V lost 4 bases and J lost 9 bases. The CDR3, as DNA: TGTGCCAGTAGTAGAGCCGGGACAGGGGTTTCACCCCTCCACTTT. This codes for CASSRAGTGVSPLHF.

The sample holds a few counts of this clone. The V and J genes are TRBV27 and TRBJ2-1; TRBD1 is a possible D gene (6 bases). Trimming took 5 bases from V and 9 from J, leaving 14 bases between them. Germline CDR1 MNHEY, CDR2 SMNVEV (reference sequence). This CDR3 region has 13 residues. CDR3 in DNA: TGTGCCAGCAGTAGCCCACAGGGTAGTGAGCAGTTCTTC. Translation gives CASSSPQGSEQFF.

The chain combines TRBV7-2 with TRBJ1-5, with D uncertain. V shed 5 bases and J shed 1 base, with 12 bases lying between them. Germline V lookup: CDR1 SGHTA, CDR2 FQGNSA. This CDR3 contains 15 residues. Written as DNA, the CDR3 is TGTGCCAGCAGCCCCGGGAGCCTAAGCAATCAGCCCCAGCATTTT. Translation: CASSPGSLSNQPQHF.

The chain links TRBV6-2 or TRBV6-3 to TRBJ2-7; D gene ambiguous. Trimming took off 5 bases at V and 0 bases at J, with 5 bases between the two ends. Germline lookup yields CDR1 MNHEY and CDR2 SVGEGT. The CDR3 spans 12 residues. Here the CDR3 DNA reads TGTGCCAGCAGTACGAGCTCCTACGAGCAGTACTTC. Translation gives CASSTSSYEQYF.